This entry is about one T cell receptor (beta chain). The source of the sample is a study of cytomegalovirus exposure and HLA in healthy donors. The PCR employed 60 Vbeta primers together with 13 Jbeta primers. Clones were sequenced by immunoSEQ multiplex PCR, and TCRdb holds only the in-frame ones, with some missing. This sample's clone table lists about 140,000 clones. The TCR comes from a man aged 40-55 years in good health and CMV-seronegative. Material for sequencing was PBMCs.

CDR3: CASSYSIGTGNNEQFF. As DNA, the CDR3 is TGTGCCAGCAGTTACTCGATCGGGACAGGGAACAATGAGCAGTTCTTC. The chain links TRBV6-5 to TRBJ2-1; 9 bases fit TRBD1. V was pared by 0 bases and J by 5 bases, with 5 bases of the junction left unmatched. The CDR3 sequence is 16 residues long. CDR1 and CDR2 (germline): MNHEY, SVGAGI.